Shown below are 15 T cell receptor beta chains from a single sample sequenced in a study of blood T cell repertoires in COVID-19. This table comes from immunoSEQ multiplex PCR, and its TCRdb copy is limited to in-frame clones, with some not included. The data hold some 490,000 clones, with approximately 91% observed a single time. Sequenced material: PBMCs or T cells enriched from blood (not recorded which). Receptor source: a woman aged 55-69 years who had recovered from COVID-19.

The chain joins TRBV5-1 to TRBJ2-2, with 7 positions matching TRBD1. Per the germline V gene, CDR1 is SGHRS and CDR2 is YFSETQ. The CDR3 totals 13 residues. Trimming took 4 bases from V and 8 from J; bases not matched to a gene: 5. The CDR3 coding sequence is TGCGCCAGCAGCCCCACAGGGGAAGGGGAGCTGTTTTTT. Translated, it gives CASSPTGEGELFF.

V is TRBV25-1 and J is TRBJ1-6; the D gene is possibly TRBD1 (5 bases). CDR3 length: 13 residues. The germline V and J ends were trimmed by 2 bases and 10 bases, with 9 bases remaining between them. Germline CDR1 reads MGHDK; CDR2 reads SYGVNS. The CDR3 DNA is TGTGCCAGCAGTGAAGGGGCGGGATCACCCCTCCACTTT. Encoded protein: CASSEGAGSPLHF.

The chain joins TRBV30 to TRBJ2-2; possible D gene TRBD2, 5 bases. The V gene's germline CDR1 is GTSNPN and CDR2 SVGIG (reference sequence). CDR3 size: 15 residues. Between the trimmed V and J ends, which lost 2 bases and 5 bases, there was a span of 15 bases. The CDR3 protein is CAWSRRTPATGELFF. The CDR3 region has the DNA TGTGCCTGGAGTAGGAGGACCCCCGCGACCGGGGAGCTGTTTTTT.

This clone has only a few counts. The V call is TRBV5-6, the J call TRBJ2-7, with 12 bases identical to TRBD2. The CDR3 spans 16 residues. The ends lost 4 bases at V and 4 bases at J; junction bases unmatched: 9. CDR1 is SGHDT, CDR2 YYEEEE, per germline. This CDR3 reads CASSINPSGGAYEQYF. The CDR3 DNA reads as TGTGCCAGCAGCATTAATCCTAGCGGGGGGGCTTACGAGCAGTACTTC.

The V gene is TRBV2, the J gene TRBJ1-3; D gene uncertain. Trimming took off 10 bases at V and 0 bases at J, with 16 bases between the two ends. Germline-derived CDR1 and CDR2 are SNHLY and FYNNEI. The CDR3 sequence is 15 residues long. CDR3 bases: TGTGCCACCGCGCCTGACACCACCTCTGGAAACACCATATATTTT. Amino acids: CATAPDTTSGNTIYF.

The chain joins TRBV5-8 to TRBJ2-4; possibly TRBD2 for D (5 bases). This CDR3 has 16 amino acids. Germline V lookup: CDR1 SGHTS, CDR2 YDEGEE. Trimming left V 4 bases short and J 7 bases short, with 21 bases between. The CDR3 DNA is TGTGCCAGCAGCCTCCGGACTGAGACCCGCCTTAACATTCAGTACTTC. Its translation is CASSLRTETRLNIQYF. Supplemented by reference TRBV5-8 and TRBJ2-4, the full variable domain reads EAGVTQSPTHLIKTRGQQATLRCSPISGHTSVYWYQQALGLGLQFLLWYDEGEERNRGNFPPRFSGRQFPNYSSELNVNALELEDSALYLCASSLRTETRLNIQYFGAGTRLSVL.

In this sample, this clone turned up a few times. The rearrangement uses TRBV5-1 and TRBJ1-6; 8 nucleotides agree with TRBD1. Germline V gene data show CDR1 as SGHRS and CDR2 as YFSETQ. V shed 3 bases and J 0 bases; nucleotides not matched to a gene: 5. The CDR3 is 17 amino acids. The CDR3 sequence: CASSYGQGPSYNSPLHF. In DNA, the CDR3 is TGCGCCAGCAGCTATGGACAGGGACCCTCCTATAATTCACCCCTCCACTTT.

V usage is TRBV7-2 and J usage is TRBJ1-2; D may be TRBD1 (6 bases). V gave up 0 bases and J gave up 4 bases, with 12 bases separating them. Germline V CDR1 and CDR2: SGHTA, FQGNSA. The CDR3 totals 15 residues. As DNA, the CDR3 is TGTGCCAGCAGCTTAGCGGGAGGGGGACTCTATGGCTACACCTTC. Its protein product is CASSLAGGGLYGYTF.

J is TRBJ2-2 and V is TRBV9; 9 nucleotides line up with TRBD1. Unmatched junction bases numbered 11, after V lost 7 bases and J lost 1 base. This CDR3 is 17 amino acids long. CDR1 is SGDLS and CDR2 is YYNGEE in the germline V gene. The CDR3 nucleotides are TGTGCCAGCGAGGACAGGGGCCGGGGTCGGAACACCGGGGAGCTGTTTTTT. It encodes CASEDRGRGRNTGELFF.

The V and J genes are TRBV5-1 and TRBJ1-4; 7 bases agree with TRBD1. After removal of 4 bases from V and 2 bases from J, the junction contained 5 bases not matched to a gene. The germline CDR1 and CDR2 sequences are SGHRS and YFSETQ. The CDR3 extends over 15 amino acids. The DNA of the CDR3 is TGCGCCAGCAGCGTACAGGGGATGACTAATGAAAAACTGTTTTTT. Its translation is CASSVQGMTNEKLFF.

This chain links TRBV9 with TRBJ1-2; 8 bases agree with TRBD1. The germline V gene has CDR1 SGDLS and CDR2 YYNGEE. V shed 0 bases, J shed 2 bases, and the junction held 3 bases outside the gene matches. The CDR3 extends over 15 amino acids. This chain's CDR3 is CASSVAGQGNYGYTF. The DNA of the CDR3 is TGTGCCAGCAGCGTAGCTGGACAGGGAAACTATGGCTACACCTTC.

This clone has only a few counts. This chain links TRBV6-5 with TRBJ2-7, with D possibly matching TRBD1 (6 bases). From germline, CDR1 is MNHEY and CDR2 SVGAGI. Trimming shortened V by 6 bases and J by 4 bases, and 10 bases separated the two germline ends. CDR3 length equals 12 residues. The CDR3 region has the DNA TGTGCCAGCAGGGGACACTATTACGAGCAGTACTTC. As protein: CASRGHYYEQYF.

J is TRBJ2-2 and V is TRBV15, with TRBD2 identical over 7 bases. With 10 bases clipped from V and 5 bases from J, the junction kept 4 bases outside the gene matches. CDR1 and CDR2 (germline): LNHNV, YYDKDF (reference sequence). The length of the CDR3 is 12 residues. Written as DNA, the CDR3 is TGTGCCATCGCCGGGGGGACCGGGGAGCTGTTTTTT. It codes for CAIAGGTGELFF. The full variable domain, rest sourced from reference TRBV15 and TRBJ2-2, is DAMVIQNPRYQVTQFGKPVTLSCSQTLNHNVMYWYQQKSSQAPKLLFHYYDKDFNNEADTPDNFQSRRPNTSFCFLDIRSPGLGDTAMYLCAIAGGTGELFFGEGSRLTVL.

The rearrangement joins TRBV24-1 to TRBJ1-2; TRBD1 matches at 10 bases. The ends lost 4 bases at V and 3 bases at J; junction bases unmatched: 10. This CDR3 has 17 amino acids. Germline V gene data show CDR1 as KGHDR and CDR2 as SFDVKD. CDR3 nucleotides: TGTGCCACCAGTGACTCGCACCCGGGACAGGGGTACTATGGCTACACCTTC. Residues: CATSDSHPGQGYYGYTF.

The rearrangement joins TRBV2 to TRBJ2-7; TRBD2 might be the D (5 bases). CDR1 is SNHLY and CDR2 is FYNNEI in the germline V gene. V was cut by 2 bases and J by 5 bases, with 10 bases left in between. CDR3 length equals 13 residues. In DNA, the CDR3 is TGTGCCAGCAGTGAATCACTAGTCCACGAGCAGTACGTC. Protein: CASSESLVHEQYV.